Presented here are 27 T cell receptor beta chains from one specimen sequenced in a study of T-cell reconstitution after alpha-beta-depleted transplantation in children (dated by TCRdb to the mid-2010s). Receptor libraries were prepared by PCR. Instrument on record: Illumina HiSeq 2500. To normalize quantification of the TCRbeta repertoire, the TCR libraries were built with molecular barcoding that relied on unique molecular identifiers. TCRdb trimmed public reads at Q25 via fastp, called clones via MiXCR and kept in-frame beta chains. Under each unique CDR3 protein, matching rows form one entry showing the most common genes and DNA. This sample lists around 480,000 distinct CDR3 sequences; 30% to 35% were detected once. The ten largest account for under 3% of the sample. Sequenced here: PBMCs from the stem cell graft donor, sampled from the stem cell graft. These receptors were obtained from a human donor who donated a stem cell graft to a child with aplastic anemia.

This chain's CDR3 is CASSLLRAGNTIYF. The CDR3 DNA is TGTGCCAGCAGCCTGCTGAGGGCTGGAAACACCATATATTTT. The chain joins TRBV12-3 or TRBV12-4 to TRBJ1-3; D call uncertain. Trimming cost V 6 bases and J 2 bases, with 11 bases left between them. This CDR3 has 14 amino acids.

J is TRBJ1-1 and V is TRBV20-1; D ambiguous. The CDR3 covers 14 residues. V was cut by 0 bases and J by 3 bases, with 11 bases left in between. Looked up from germline, CDR1 is DFQATT and CDR2 is SNEGSKA (reference sequence). CDR3 sequence (DNA): TGCAGTGCTAGAGATCTGGTGGTAGACACTGAAGCTTTCTTT. Its translation is CSARDLVVDTEAFF.

This clonotype appeared a few times. The chain is built from TRBV7-2 and TRBJ1-3; 9 bases agree with TRBD1. The germline V gene has CDR1 SGHTA and CDR2 FQGNSA. This CDR3 has 17 amino acids. The V segment lost 1 base and the J segment 0 bases; nucleotides outside the gene matches: 4. CDR3 bases: TGTGCCAGCAGCTTAGGGGACAGGGTGGGCTCTGGAAACACCATATATTTT. It translates to CASSLGDRVGSGNTIYF.

This clonotype has a handful of counts. CDR3 DNA: TGCAGCGTTGAGAGGAGTAGCTCCTACAATGAGCAGTTCTTC. Its protein product is CSVERSSSYNEQFF. The V call is TRBV29-1, the J call TRBJ2-1; D gene uncertain. Looked up from germline, CDR1 is SQVTM and CDR2 is ANQGSEA. This CDR3 spans 14 amino acids. The germline V and J ends were trimmed by 3 bases and 0 bases, with 9 bases remaining between them.

This clonotype was seen only a few times. V is TRBV4-3 and J is TRBJ2-1; tentatively, D is TRBD2 (6 bases). CDR3 length equals 16 residues. Trimming removed 1 base at V and 5 bases at J, with 15 bases between. The germline V gene has CDR1 LGHNA and CDR2 YSLEER. CDR3 sequence: CASSQAHRTGDNEQFF. The CDR3, as DNA: TGCGCCAGCAGCCAAGCTCACCGGACGGGGGACAATGAGCAGTTCTTC.

The chain uses TRBV12-5 and TRBJ1-1; D gene ambiguous. The CDR3 contains 13 residues. Germline V gene lookup returns CDR1 LGHNT and CDR2 FRNRAP. Trimming took off 3 bases at V and 2 bases at J, with 7 bases between the two ends. This CDR3 reads CASGFRYNTEAFF. The DNA for the CDR3 is TGTGCTAGTGGTTTTAGATACAACACTGAAGCTTTCTTT.

The gene calls are TRBV24-1 and TRBJ1-5; a weak D match, TRBD1 (6 bases). There are 13 residues in the CDR3. The V end lost 7 bases, the J end lost 6 bases, and 12 bases lay between the germline ends. Germline-derived CDR1 and CDR2 are KGHDR and SFDVKD. Here the CDR3 DNA reads TGTGCCACCAGCCAGACAGGTATTCAGCCCCAGCATTTT. It is translated as CATSQTGIQPQHF.

The V gene is TRBV29-1, the J gene TRBJ2-1; 9 nucleotides align to TRBD2. The junction had 6 bases not matched to a gene; V was cut back by 3 bases and J by 12 bases. CDR1 SQVTM and CDR2 ANQGSEA come from the germline V gene. The CDR3 extends over 12 amino acids. The CDR3 DNA reads TGCAGCGTTGAGCGGCTAGCGGGACCGCAGTTCTTC. It codes for CSVERLAGPQFF.

The chain employs TRBV9 and TRBJ1-1, with D uncertain. With 0 bases removed from V and 0 bases from J, the gap between germline ends came to 6 bases. CDR1 is SGDLS and CDR2 is YYNGEE in the germline V gene. CDR3 length: 14 amino acids. CDR3: CASSVEVVNTEAFF. The DNA for the CDR3 is TGTGCCAGCAGCGTAGAGGTGGTGAACACTGAAGCTTTCTTT. Together with reference TRBV9 and TRBJ1-1, the CDR3 gives the full variable domain: DSGVTQTPKHLITATGQRVTLRCSPRSGDLSVYWYQQSLDQGLQFLIQYYNGEERAKGNILERFSAQQFPDLHSELNLSSLELGDSALYFCASSVEVVNTEAFFGQGTRLTVV.

This clonotype was counted only a few times. The chain uses TRBV24-1 and TRBJ2-3, with no clear D. The germline V gene has CDR1 KGHDR and CDR2 SFDVKD. The CDR3 runs to 17 residues. Trimming took 3 bases from V and 3 from J, leaving 18 bases between them. This chain's CDR3 is CATSDGSRRTATDTQYF. In DNA form, the CDR3 reads TGTGCCACCAGTGATGGGTCGCGACGAACAGCGACAGATACGCAGTATTTT.

In this sample, this clonotype turned up a few times. The chain couples TRBV29-1 to TRBJ2-1; D unresolved. From germline, CDR1 is SQVTM and CDR2 ANQGSEA. The CDR3 contains 13 residues. Trimming left V 6 bases short and J 5 bases short, with 14 bases between. This chain's CDR3 is CSVKGRYNNEQFF. The CDR3 DNA reads as TGCAGCGTGAAGGGCAGGTACAACAATGAGCAGTTCTTC.

The rearrangement uses TRBV2 and TRBJ1-1; D remains unclear. The CDR3 has 13 amino acids. V was trimmed by 5 bases and J by 0 bases, leaving 7 bases between them. Germline assignment: CDR1 SNHLY and CDR2 FYNNEI. CDR3 protein: CASSKGLNTEAFF. The CDR3 nucleotides are TGTGCCAGCAGTAAGGGTCTGAACACTGAAGCTTTCTTT.

The chain recombines TRBV11-2 with TRBJ2-7; D unresolved. The germline V and J ends were trimmed by 0 bases and 0 bases, with 12 bases remaining between them. Germline V gene sequence: CDR1 SGHAT, CDR2 FQNNGV. The CDR3 is 16 amino acids. In DNA form, the CDR3 reads TGTGCCAGCAGCTTAGATCGGCTACCGAACTCCTACGAGCAGTACTTC. Translation gives CASSLDRLPNSYEQYF.

This clonotype was seen a few times. V is TRBV2 and J is TRBJ1-2; D is unresolved. V was trimmed by 6 bases and J by 8 bases, leaving 16 bases between them. Germline lookup yields CDR1 SNHLY and CDR2 FYNNEI. CDR3 length: 13 amino acids. CDR3 sequence: CASRVDTVVGYTF. The CDR3 DNA sequence: TGTGCCAGCAGGGTAGACACCGTGGTGGGCTACACCTTC.

This clonotype was observed a few times. The chain uses TRBV10-1 and TRBJ2-1, with unresolved D. Trimming cost V 8 bases and J 2 bases, with 13 bases left between them. The CDR3 runs 14 residues. Germline V CDR1 and CDR2: WNHNN, SYGVQD (reference sequence). CDR3 sequence: CASSQVGTYNEQFF. The CDR3 nucleotides are TGCGCCAGCTCCCAAGTCGGCACCTACAATGAGCAGTTCTTC.

This clonotype showed up just a few times. This chain uses TRBV11-3 with TRBJ2-1; D call uncertain. Germline CDR1 reads SGHNT; CDR2 reads YENEEA. The CDR3 has 11 residues. The ends were cut back, 5 bases at V and 10 bases at J, with 9 bases in the middle. CDR3 amino acids: CASSLHGEQFF. The CDR3 DNA follows: TGTGCCAGCAGCCTACACGGCGAGCAGTTCTTC.

The J gene is TRBJ1-4, the V gene TRBV2, with TRBD1 matching 9 bases. CDR1 SNHLY and CDR2 FYNNEI come from the germline V gene. CDR3 length: 15 amino acids. The V and J ends lost 3 bases and 4 bases, in that order; junction bases with no gene match: 3. Here the CDR3 reads CASSDQTGGNEKLFF. The CDR3 DNA follows: TGTGCCAGCAGTGACCAGACAGGGGGTAATGAAAAACTGTTTTTT.

This chain connects TRBV12-5 to TRBJ2-5; TRBD2 is a possible D gene (6 bases). CDR1 and CDR2 from the germline V gene are LGHNT and FRNRAP. This CDR3 region has 14 residues. V dropped 3 bases and J dropped 5 bases, with 13 bases sitting between them. The CDR3 loop is CASGFGGVRETQYF. The CDR3 DNA follows: TGTGCTAGTGGTTTCGGGGGAGTTAGGGAGACCCAGTACTTC.

The V and J genes are TRBV5-1 and TRBJ1-1; no reliable D call. The CDR3 is 14 residues long. The ends were cut back, 0 bases at V and 7 bases at J, with 13 bases in the middle. The V gene's germline CDR1 is SGHRS and CDR2 YFSETQ. CDR3 nucleotide sequence: TGCGCCAGCAGCTTGGCGGGAGGACGCCTTGAAGCTTTCTTT. Encoded protein: CASSLAGGRLEAFF.

This clonotype has at least ten counts. The chain employs TRBV20-1 and TRBJ1-4; TRBD1 might be the D (6 bases). The CDR3 runs to 13 residues. CDR1 and CDR2 from the germline V gene are DFQATT and SNEGSKA (reference sequence). The CDR3 DNA reads TGCAGCGCACCCAGGGGCGGGAATGAAAAACTGTTTTTT. It translates to CSAPRGGNEKLFF.

This chain uses TRBV5-1 with TRBJ2-3, with D tentatively TRBD2 (6 bases). Germline-derived CDR1 and CDR2 are SGHRS and YFSETQ. The CDR3 is 16 residues long. Trimming pared 4 bases from V and 2 bases from J, leaving 17 bases between. The CDR3 reads CASSIRDGGSTDTQYF. The CDR3 DNA sequence: TGCGCCAGCAGCATCCGGGACGGGGGATCCACAGATACGCAGTATTTT.

V and J are TRBV7-6 and TRBJ2-3; D is uncertain. V gave up 5 bases and J gave up 4 bases, with 7 bases separating them. CDR1 SGHVS and CDR2 FNYEAQ come from the germline V gene. There are 12 residues in the CDR3. CDR3 sequence: CASSDLSDTQYF. CDR3 nucleotides: TGTGCCAGCAGCGATCTGTCAGATACGCAGTATTTT.

V usage is TRBV5-4 and J usage is TRBJ2-1; 13 bases match TRBD2. The V gene end was trimmed by 4 bases and the J gene end by 8 bases; junction bases not matched to a gene: 12. The CDR3 is made up of 17 amino acids. Germline values: CDR1 SGHNT, CDR2 YYREEE (reference sequence). The DNA for the CDR3 is TGTGCCAGCAGCCCGCCGGGACTAGCGGGGCCGAAGGATGAGCAGTTCTTC. Protein: CASSPPGLAGPKDEQFF.

This clonotype was observed a few times. The rearrangement links TRBV3-1 to TRBJ2-3, with D maybe TRBD2 (6 bases). The CDR3 length is 16 residues. Trimming removed 0 bases at V and 6 bases at J, with 16 bases between. The V gene's germline CDR1 is LGHDT and CDR2 YNNKEL (reference sequence). The CDR3 loop is CASSQEPLTGADTQYF. DNA for the CDR3: TGTGCCAGCAGCCAAGAACCCTTAACGGGAGCGGATACGCAGTATTTT.

The chain recombines TRBV18 with TRBJ1-6, with TRBD1 as a possible D gene (5 bases). From germline, CDR1 is KGHSH and CDR2 LQKENI. Between the trimmed V and J ends, which lost 0 bases and 8 bases, there was a span of 11 bases. The CDR3 has 15 amino acids. As DNA, the CDR3 is TGTGCCAGCTCACCACCAGAGGGGCAGGATTCACCCCTCCACTTT. The encoded protein is CASSPPEGQDSPLHF.

J is TRBJ2-2 and V is TRBV2, with 7 bases fitting TRBD2. Germline V gene data show CDR1 as SNHLY and CDR2 as FYNNEI. The V and J ends lost 11 bases and 5 bases, in that order; junction bases with no gene match: 11. The CDR3 is made up of 14 amino acids. The CDR3 spells CARRRERSTGELFF. As DNA, the CDR3 is TGTGCCCGAAGGCGGGAGCGCAGTACCGGGGAGCTGTTTTTT.

This clonotype turned up a few times. The chain combines TRBV12-3 or TRBV12-4 with TRBJ2-5; 8 positions agree with TRBD2. The CDR3 loop spans 16 amino acids. V gave up 3 bases and J gave up 0 bases; unmatched junction bases: 6. CDR3 residues: CASSFRPGRDQETQYF. The CDR3 DNA is TGTGCCAGCAGTTTTCGTCCCGGGAGGGACCAAGAGACCCAGTACTTC.